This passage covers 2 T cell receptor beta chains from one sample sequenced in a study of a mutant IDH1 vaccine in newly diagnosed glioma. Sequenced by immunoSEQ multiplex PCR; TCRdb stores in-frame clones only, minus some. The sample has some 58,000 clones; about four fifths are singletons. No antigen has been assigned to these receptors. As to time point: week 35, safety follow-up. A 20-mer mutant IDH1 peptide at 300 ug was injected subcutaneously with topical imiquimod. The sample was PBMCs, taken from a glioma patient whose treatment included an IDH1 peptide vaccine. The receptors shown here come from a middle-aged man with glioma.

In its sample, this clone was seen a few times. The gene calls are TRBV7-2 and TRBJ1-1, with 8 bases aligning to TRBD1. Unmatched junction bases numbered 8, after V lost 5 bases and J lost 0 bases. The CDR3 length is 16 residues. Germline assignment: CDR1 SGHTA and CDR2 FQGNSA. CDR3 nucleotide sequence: TGTGCCAGCAGCACTCGCCGGACAGGGATGAACACTGAAGCTTTCTTT. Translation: CASSTRRTGMNTEAFF.

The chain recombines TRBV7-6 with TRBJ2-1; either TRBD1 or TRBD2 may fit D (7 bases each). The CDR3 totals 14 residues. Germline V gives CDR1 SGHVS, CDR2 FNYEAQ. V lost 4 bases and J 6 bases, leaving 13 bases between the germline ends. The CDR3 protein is CASSSTGRGNEQFF. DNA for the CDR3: TGTGCCAGCAGCTCGACAGGGAGGGGCAATGAGCAGTTCTTC.